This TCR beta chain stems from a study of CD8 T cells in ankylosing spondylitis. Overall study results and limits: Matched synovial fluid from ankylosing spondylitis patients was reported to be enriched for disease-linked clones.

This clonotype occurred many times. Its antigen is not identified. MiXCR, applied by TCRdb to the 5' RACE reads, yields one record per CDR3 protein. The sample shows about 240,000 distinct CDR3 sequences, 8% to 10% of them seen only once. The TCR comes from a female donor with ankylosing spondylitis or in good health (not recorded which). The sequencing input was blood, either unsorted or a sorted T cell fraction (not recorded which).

The CDR3, as DNA: TGCGCCAGCAGCCAAGATGGGACAGGGGGTATCTATGGCTACACCTTC. Protein sequence: CASSQDGTGGIYGYTF. The chain has TRBV4-3 and TRBJ1-2; TRBD1 agrees at 11 bases. This CDR3 region has 16 residues. V was pared by 0 bases and J by 4 bases, with 4 bases of the junction left unmatched. CDR1 and CDR2 (germline): LGHNA, YSLEER.